This TCR beta chain was recovered during a study of response to subunit inactivated influenza vaccine. TCRdb independently ran MiXCR on the RT-PCR reads; one entry per CDR3 protein. The sample has about 480,000 distinct CDR3 sequences, around 25% seen once; the top ten hold approximately 2%. This CDR3 has 13 amino acids. Losses at the gene ends were 10 bases for V and 7 bases for J; bases not matched to a gene: 7. Germline CDR1 reads SEHNR; CDR2 reads FQNEAQ (reference sequence). This clonotype was counted only a few times. This clonotype was sampled from a man aged 45-65 years who received an inactivated influenza vaccine. J is TRBJ2-7 and V is TRBV7-9; the match to TRBD2 covers 13 bases. The sequencing used CD4+ T cells sorted from PBMCs, collected around 5 days after vaccination. For the CDR3, the DNA is TGTGCCACGGGACTAGCGGGATCTGGTGAGCAGTACTTC. As protein: CATGLAGSGEQYF.